Sequencing of this TCR beta chain was carried out in a study of blood T cell repertoires in COVID-19. Study-wide background: The origin of the acute and convalescent COVID-19 samples was the United States, Italy and Spain. PBMCs, B-cell-depleted T cells, or T cells were the source of the cDNA or gDNA that made up the material.

Original handling: Reference gene primers were amplified, and this amplification served to estimate nucleated cell counts. Assay: immunoSEQ multiplex PCR; the TCRdb copy retains only in-frame clones and omits some. That table gives V, J and clone size, and the DNA gave D and trimming. The sample yields about 170,000 clones, approximately 81% seen once. CDR3 length: 19 amino acids. Seattle enrolled patients during active infection and tracked them longitudinally. This sequence joins TRBV21-1 and TRBJ1-3; the table assigns TRBD1, which was not confirmed against the DNA. TRBV21-1 is termed a pseudogene. Sequencing was carried out using peripheral blood. This TCR was sampled from a woman aged 70 to 79 with COVID-19, enrolled during active disease. CDR3 coding DNA: TGTGCCAGCAGCAAAAAGGGGAGGACAGGGGTCCCCTCTGGAAACACCATATATTTT. Translated, it gives CASSKKGRTGVPSGNTIYF.